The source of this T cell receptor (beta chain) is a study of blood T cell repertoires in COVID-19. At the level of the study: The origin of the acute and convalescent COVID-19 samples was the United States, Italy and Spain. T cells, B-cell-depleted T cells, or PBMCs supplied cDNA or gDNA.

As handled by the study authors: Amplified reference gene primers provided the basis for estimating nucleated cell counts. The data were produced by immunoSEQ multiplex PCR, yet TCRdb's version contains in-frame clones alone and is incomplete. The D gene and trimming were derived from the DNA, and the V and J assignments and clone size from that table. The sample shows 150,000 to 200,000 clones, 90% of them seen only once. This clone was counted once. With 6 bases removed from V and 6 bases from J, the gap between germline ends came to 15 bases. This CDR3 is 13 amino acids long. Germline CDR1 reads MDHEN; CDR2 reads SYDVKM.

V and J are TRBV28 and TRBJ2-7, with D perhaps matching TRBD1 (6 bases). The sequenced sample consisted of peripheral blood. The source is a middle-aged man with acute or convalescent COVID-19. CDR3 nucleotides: TGTGCCAGCAGCATACAGGGTCCAGGCGAGCAGTACTTC. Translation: CASSIQGPGEQYF.